Sequencing of this T cell receptor beta chain was carried out in a study of blood T cell repertoires in COVID-19. Some clones are missing from TCRdb's copy, which holds only in-frame ones; the method was immunoSEQ multiplex PCR. The repertoire has 50,000 to 65,000 clones, 84% of them found once; the top ten carry about 16%. Germline CDR1 reads MNHEY; CDR2 reads SVGAGI. The V gene lost 6 bases and the J gene lost 7 bases, with 15 bases spanning the gap. CDR3 length: 14 amino acids. The TCR comes from a man in his sixties with COVID-19, enrolled during active disease. The sample was peripheral blood. This chain uses TRBV6-5 with TRBJ1-4; D is possibly TRBD1 (5 bases). The CDR3 region has the DNA TGTGCCAGCAGGGACACCAGGACGGGTGAAAAACTGTTTTTT. Its protein product is CASRDTRTGEKLFF.